This T cell receptor (beta chain) was documented in a study of T-cell memory formation after mild COVID-19. Turning to the study itself: TCR clustering was largely donor specific.

TCRdb ran MiXCR on the 5' RACE reads and lists one entry per CDR3 protein. In the table there are around 260,000 distinct CDR3 sequences, about 17% of which are singletons. The ends lost 3 bases at V and 3 bases at J; junction bases unmatched: 5. This CDR3 has 15 amino acids. CDR1 and CDR2 (germline): SGDLS, YYNGEE. Material: PBMCs or a T cell subset sorted from them (not recorded which). The J gene is TRBJ1-5, the V gene TRBV9, with 8 positions matching TRBD1. This receptor was identified in a man between 18 and 35 years old who had mild COVID-19 (a few samples of this study predate the infection). Cell type and time point are not known. CDR3 residues: CASSGTGTFNQPQHF. DNA of the CDR3: TGTGCCAGCAGCGGGACAGGGACTTTCAATCAGCCCCAGCATTTT.